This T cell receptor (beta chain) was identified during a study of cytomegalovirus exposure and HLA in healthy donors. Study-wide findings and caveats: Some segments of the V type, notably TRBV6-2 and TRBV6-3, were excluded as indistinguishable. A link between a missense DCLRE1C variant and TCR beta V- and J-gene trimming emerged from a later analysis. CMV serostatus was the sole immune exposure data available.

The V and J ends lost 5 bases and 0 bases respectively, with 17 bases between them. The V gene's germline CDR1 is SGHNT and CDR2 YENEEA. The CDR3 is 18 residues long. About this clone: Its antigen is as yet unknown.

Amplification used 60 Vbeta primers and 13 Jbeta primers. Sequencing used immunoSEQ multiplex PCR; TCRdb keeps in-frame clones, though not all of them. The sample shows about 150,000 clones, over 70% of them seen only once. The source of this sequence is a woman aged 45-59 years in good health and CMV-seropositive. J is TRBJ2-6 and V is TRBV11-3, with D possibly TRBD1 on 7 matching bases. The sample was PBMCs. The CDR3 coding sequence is TGTGCCAGCAGCCCGGGGGACAGATTGAGCTCTGGGGCCAACGTCCTGACTTTC. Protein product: CASSPGDRLSSGANVLTF.